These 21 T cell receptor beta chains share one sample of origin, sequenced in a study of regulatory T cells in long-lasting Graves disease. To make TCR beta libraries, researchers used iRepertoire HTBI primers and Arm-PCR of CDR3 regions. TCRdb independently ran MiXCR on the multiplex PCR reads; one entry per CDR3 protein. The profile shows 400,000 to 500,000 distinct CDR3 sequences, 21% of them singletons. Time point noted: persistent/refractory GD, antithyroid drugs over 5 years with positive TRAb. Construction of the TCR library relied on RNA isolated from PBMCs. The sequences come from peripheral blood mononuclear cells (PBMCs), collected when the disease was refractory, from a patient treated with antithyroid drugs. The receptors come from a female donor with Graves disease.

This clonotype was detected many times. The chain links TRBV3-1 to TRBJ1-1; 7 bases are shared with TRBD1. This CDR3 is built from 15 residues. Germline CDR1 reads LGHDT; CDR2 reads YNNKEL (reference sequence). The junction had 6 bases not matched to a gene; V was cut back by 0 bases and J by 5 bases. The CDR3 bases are TGTGCCAGCAGCCAAGATTGGCAGGGGGGAACTGAAGCTTTCTTT. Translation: CASSQDWQGGTEAFF.

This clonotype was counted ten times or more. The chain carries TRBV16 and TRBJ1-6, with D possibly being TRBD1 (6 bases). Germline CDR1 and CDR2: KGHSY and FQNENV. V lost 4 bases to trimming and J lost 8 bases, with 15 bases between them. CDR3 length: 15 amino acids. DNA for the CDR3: TGTGCCAGCAGCCCGAAGGGGGGAGACTATTCACCCCTCCACTTT. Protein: CASSPKGGDYSPLHF.

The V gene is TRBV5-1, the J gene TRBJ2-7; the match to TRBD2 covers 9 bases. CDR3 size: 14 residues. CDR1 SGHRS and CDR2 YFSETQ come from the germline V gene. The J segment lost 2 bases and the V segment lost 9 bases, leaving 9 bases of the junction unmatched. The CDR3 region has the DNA TGCGCCACCCGTCCCGCGGGAGGGCCCTACGAGCAGTACTTC. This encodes CATRPAGGPYEQYF.

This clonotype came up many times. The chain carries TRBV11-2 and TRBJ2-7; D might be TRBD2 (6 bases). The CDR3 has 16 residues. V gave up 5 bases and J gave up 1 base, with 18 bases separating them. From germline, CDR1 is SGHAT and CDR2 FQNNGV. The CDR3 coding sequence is TGTGCCAGCAGCCGTACTTTGGCGGGGAATTCCTACGAGCAGTACTTC. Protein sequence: CASSRTLAGNSYEQYF.

CDR3 sequence (DNA): TGCAGTGCTAACCGGGCCATGAACACTGAAGCTTTCTTT. Translating gives CSANRAMNTEAFF. This chain joins TRBV20-1 and TRBJ1-1; D gene unclear. From germline, CDR1 is DFQATT and CDR2 SNEGSKA (reference sequence). Trimming removed 4 bases at V and 0 bases at J, with 9 bases between. The CDR3 runs to 13 residues.

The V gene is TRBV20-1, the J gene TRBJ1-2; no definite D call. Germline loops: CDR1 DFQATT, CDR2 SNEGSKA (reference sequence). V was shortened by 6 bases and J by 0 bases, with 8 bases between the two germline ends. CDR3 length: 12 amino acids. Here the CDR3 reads CSAPSANYGYTF. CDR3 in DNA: TGCAGTGCCCCGTCGGCTAACTATGGCTACACCTTC.

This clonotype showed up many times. The CDR3 spells CASSWDDRGAEAFF. The CDR3, as DNA: TGCGCCAGCAGCTGGGATGACAGGGGAGCTGAAGCTTTCTTT. The rearrangement links TRBV5-1 to TRBJ1-1, with 8 positions matching TRBD1. V dropped 3 bases and J dropped 6; count of bases not matched to a gene: 7. CDR1 is SGHRS, CDR2 YFSETQ, per germline. The length of the CDR3 is 14 residues.

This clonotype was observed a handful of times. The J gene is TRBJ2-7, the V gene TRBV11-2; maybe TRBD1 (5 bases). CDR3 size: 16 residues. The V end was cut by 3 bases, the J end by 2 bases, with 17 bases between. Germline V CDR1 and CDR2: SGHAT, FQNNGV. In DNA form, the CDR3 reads TGTGCCAGCAGCTTTGTTATGGGGCTTAGGCCCTACGAGCAGTACTTC. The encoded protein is CASSFVMGLRPYEQYF.

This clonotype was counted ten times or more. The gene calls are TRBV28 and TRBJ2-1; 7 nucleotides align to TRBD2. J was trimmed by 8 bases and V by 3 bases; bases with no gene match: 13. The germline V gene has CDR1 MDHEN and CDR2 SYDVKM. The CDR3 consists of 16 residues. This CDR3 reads CASSLAAGAGLYEQFF. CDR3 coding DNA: TGTGCCAGCAGTTTGGCGGCGGGAGCGGGTCTGTATGAGCAGTTCTTC.

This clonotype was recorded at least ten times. The CDR3 DNA follows: TGTGCCAGCAGGAGGGGGACAGGGCGCCCTGGGGCCAACGTCCTGACTTTC. It is translated as CASRRGTGRPGANVLTF. This chain uses TRBV25-1 with TRBJ2-6; 9 bases line up with TRBD1. The CDR3 length is 17 residues. Per the germline V gene, CDR1 is MGHDK and CDR2 is SYGVNS. The V and J ends lost 6 bases and 2 bases, in that order; junction bases with no gene match: 8.

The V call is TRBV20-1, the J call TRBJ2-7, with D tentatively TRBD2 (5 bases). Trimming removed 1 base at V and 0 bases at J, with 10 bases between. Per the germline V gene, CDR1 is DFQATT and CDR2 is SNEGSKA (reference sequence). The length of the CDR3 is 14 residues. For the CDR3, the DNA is TGCAGTGCTAGAGGTCCCAGCGGCTCCTACGAGCAGTACTTC. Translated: CSARGPSGSYEQYF.

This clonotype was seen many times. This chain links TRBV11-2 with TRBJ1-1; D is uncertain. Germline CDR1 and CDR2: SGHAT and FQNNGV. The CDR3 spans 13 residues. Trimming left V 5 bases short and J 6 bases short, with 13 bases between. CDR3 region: CASSDGPSPEAFF. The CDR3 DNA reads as TGTGCCAGCAGCGATGGGCCAAGTCCTGAAGCTTTCTTT.

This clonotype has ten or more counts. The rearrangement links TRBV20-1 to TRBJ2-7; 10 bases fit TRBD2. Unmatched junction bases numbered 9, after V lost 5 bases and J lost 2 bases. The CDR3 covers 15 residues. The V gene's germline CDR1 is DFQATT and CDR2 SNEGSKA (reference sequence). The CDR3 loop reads CSAPAGTSDTYEQYF. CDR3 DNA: TGCAGTGCTCCCGCCGGGACTAGCGACACCTACGAGCAGTACTTC.

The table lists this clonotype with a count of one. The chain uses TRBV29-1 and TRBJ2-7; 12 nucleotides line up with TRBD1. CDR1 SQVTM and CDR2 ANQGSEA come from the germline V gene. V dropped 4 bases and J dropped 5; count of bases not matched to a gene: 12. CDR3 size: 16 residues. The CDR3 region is CSVGEPGQGAINEQYF. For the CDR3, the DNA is TGCAGCGTTGGAGAACCGGGACAGGGGGCTATCAACGAGCAGTACTTC.

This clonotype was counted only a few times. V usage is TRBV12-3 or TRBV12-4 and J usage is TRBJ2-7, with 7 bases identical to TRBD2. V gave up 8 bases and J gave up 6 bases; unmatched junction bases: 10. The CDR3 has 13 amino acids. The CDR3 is CASSPPGGGEQYF. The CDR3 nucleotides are TGTGCCAGCTCACCCCCGGGAGGCGGCGAGCAGTACTTC.

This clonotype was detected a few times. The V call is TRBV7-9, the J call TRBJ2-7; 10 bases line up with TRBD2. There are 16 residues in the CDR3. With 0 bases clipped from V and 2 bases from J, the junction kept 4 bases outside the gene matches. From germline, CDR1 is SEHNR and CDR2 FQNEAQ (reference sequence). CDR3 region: CASSLASSGRPYEQYF. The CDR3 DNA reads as TGTGCCAGCAGCTTAGCTTCTAGCGGGAGACCCTACGAGCAGTACTTC.

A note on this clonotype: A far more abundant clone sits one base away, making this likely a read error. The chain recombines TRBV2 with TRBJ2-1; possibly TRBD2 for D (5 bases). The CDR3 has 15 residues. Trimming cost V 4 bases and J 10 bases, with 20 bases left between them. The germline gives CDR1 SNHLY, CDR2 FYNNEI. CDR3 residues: CASSVRTGVSYEQFF. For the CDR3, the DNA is TGTGCCAGCAGTGTTCGGACTGGGGTGTCCTACGAGCAGTTCTTC.

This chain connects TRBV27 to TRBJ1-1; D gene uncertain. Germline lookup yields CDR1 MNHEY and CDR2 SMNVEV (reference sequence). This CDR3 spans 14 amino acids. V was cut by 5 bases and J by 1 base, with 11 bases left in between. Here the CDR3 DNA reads TGTGCCAGCAGTATCATGGCTTCGAACACTGAAGCTTTCTTT. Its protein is CASSIMASNTEAFF.

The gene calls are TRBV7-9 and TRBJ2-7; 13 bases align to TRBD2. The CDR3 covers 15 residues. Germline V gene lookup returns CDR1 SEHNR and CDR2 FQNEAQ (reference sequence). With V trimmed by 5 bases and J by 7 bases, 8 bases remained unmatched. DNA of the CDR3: TGTGCCAGCAGCACAGGACTAGCGGGGGCTGGGGAGCAGTACTTC. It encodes CASSTGLAGAGEQYF.

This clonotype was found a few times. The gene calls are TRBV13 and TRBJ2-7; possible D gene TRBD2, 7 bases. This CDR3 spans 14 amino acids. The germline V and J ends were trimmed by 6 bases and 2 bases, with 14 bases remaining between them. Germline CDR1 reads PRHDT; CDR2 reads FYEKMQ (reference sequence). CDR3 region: CASRKGGSTYEQYF. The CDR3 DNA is TGTGCCAGCAGAAAGGGGGGGAGCACCTACGAGCAGTACTTC.

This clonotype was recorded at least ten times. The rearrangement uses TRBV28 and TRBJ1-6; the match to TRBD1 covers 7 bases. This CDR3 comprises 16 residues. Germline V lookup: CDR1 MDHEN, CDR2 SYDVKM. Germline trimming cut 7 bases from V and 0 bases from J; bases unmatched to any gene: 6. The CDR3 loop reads CASIETGSSYNSPLHF. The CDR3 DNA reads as TGTGCCAGCATCGAGACAGGGAGCTCCTATAATTCACCCCTCCACTTT.